This T cell receptor (beta chain) was documented in a study of blood T cells in healthy people across ages. Together with a sample-barcoded 5' primer, a J-beta primer mix was included in a second PCR lasting about 6 to 11 cycles. All samples gave at least 2.5 million CDR3-containing paired-end reads. TCRdb reanalysed the 5' RACE reads using MiXCR and keeps one entry per CDR3 protein. The sample holds roughly 500,000 distinct CDR3 sequences, 20% to 30% seen once. This clonotype was seen just once. Germline loops: CDR1 LGHNT, CDR2 FRNRAP. Trimming removed 3 bases at V and 0 bases at J, with 19 bases between. CDR3 length: 18 amino acids. Researchers collected around 11 milliliters of peripheral blood from every single donor. These same records also appear under a second study, on T cells of mothers and their children.

The TCR was taken from a boy between 10 and 17 years old in good health. Specimen: blood. This chain connects TRBV12-5 to TRBJ2-3; TRBD1 is a possible D gene (5 bases). In nucleotides, the CDR3 is TGTGCTAGTGGTTTTCCTTTGACAGAGGAATCGAGCACAGATACGCAGTATTTT. It encodes CASGFPLTEESSTDTQYF.